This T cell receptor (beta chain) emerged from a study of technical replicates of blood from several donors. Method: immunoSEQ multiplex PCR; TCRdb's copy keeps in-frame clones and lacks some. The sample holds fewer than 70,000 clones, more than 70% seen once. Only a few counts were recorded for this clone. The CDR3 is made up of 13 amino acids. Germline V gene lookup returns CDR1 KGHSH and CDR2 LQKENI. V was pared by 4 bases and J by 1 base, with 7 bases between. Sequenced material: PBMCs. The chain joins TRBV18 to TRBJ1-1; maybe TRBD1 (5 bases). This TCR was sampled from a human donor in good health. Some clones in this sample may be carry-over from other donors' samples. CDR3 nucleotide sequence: TGTGCCAGCTCACAGACAGAGAACACTGAAGCTTTCTTT. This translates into CASSQTENTEAFF.